This passage covers 20 T cell receptor beta chains from one sample sequenced in a study of cytomegalovirus exposure and HLA in healthy donors. Libraries were prepared by immunoSEQ multiplex PCR; TCRdb keeps only in-frame clonotypes and omits some of them. The sample has more than 250,000 clones, 80% to 95% seen once. What was sequenced was PBMCs. These receptor sequences come from a woman aged 25 to 39 in good health and CMV-seronegative.

This chain joins TRBV5-6 and TRBJ1-5; D unclear. CDR1 is SGHDT, CDR2 YYEEEE, per germline. CDR3 size: 18 residues. Trimming cost V 4 bases and J 5 bases, with 25 bases left between them. CDR3 DNA sequence: TGTGCCAGCAGCCCGAACCCAATGGACCTACCCGGGGATCAGCCCCAGCATTTT. Protein sequence: CASSPNPMDLPGDQPQHF.

The CDR3 region has the DNA TGTGCCAGCAGCTTGAGCGGGGCTTTAGGGCGTAACGAGCAGTACTTC. It translates to CASSLSGALGRNEQYF. The rearrangement joins TRBV7-2 to TRBJ2-7; 7 bases agree with TRBD2. This CDR3 contains 16 residues. Trimming took 3 bases from V and 5 from J; bases not matched to a gene: 13. CDR1 SGHTA and CDR2 FQGNSA come from the germline V gene.

This sequence joins TRBV5-1 and TRBJ2-1; D is uncertain. Germline V CDR1 and CDR2: SGHRS, YFSETQ. V lost 0 bases and J 5 bases, leaving 12 bases between the germline ends. This CDR3 is 15 amino acids long. CDR3 nucleotide sequence: TGCGCCAGCAGCTTGGACTTAATAGCCGACAATGAGCAGTTCTTC. Protein product: CASSLDLIADNEQFF.

The chain couples TRBV7-8 to TRBJ2-3; 8 nucleotides match TRBD2. This CDR3 spans 16 amino acids. Unmatched junction bases numbered 15, after V lost 5 bases and J lost 8 bases. Germline V gene sequence: CDR1 SGHVS, CDR2 FQNEAQ. CDR3 sequence reads: CASSLAPGFAGGTQYF. The CDR3 region has the DNA TGTGCCAGCAGCCTGGCGCCGGGTTTCGCGGGGGGTACGCAGTATTTT.

V and J are TRBV19 and TRBJ1-1, with TRBD1 as a possible D gene (5 bases). V was pared by 3 bases and J by 12 bases, with 14 bases between. This CDR3 region has 12 residues. Germline lookup yields CDR1 LNHDA and CDR2 SQIVND (reference sequence). The CDR3 DNA follows: TGTGCCAGTAGTATTGGGGGAGGGCGAACTTTCTTT. Protein sequence: CASSIGGGRTFF.

The chain links TRBV19 to TRBJ2-5, with D tentatively TRBD1 (6 bases). CDR3 length equals 13 residues. Germline assignment: CDR1 LNHDA and CDR2 SQIVND (reference sequence). V lost 9 bases and J lost 1, with 12 bases in between. The CDR3 reads CASRDMFQETQYF. The DNA of the CDR3 is TGTGCCAGCCGGGACATGTTCCAAGAGACCCAGTACTTC.

V usage is TRBV29-1 and J usage is TRBJ2-7; the D gene is possibly TRBD2 (6 bases). V gave up 7 bases and J gave up 2 bases, with 18 bases separating them. Germline assignment: CDR1 SQVTM and CDR2 ANQGSEA. The CDR3 loop spans 14 amino acids. As DNA, the CDR3 is TGCAGCGCCCTCCGGGACTCTTGGCCCTACGAGCAGTACTTC. Translation: CSALRDSWPYEQYF.

The V and J genes are TRBV7-2 and TRBJ1-5; possible D gene TRBD1, 6 bases. Germline-derived CDR1 and CDR2 are SGHTA and FQGNSA. Trimming stripped 5 bases from V and 4 bases from J, with 9 bases between. The CDR3 contains 13 residues. CDR3 bases: TGTGCCAGCAGCCCCGGACAGAATCAGCCCCAGCATTTT. Translating it yields CASSPGQNQPQHF.

The chain is built from TRBV15 and TRBJ2-1; 8 bases map to TRBD2. V was clipped by 1 base and J by 5 bases; unmatched bases: 1. The CDR3 length is 14 residues. Germline V gives CDR1 LNHNV, CDR2 YYDKDF (reference sequence). The CDR3 nucleotides read TGTGCCACCAGCAGAGCGGGAGGGGACAATGAGCAGTTCTTC. Its translation: CATSRAGGDNEQFF.

The V call is TRBV11-3, the J call TRBJ2-1, with 13 bases identical to TRBD2. The germline CDR1 and CDR2 sequences are SGHNT and YENEEA. CDR3 length equals 15 residues. V gave up 6 bases and J gave up 5 bases; unmatched junction bases: 4. CDR3 bases: TGTGCCAGCAGAGAGGGACTAGCGGGGCACAATGAGCAGTTCTTC. Residues: CASREGLAGHNEQFF.

This sequence joins TRBV29-1 and TRBJ2-7; 8 nucleotides line up with TRBD1. Germline values: CDR1 SQVTM, CDR2 ANQGSEA. The CDR3 is 11 residues long. The J segment lost 7 bases and the V segment lost 7 bases, leaving 6 bases of the junction unmatched. The CDR3 nucleotides are TGCAGCGCCCAGGGGGCGGGTGAGCAGTACTTC. It yields the protein CSAQGAGEQYF.

The chain recombines TRBV11-2 with TRBJ2-1; D is unresolved. Trimming cost V 0 bases and J 6 bases, with 18 bases left between them. The length of the CDR3 is 17 residues. Germline loops: CDR1 SGHAT, CDR2 FQNNGV. CDR3: CASSLEVARRFPNEQFF. The CDR3 DNA sequence: TGTGCCAGCAGCTTAGAAGTGGCGCGGAGATTCCCCAATGAGCAGTTCTTC.

The rearrangement uses TRBV4-1 and TRBJ2-1; 9 bases line up with TRBD2. The CDR3 has 18 residues. J gave up 2 bases and V 0 bases, and 8 bases lay outside the gene matches. CDR1 is MGHRA, CDR2 YSYEKL, per germline. CDR3 in DNA: TGCGCCAGCAGCCAAGATCAGTTGGGACTAGCCGCCTACAATGAGCAGTTCTTC. Translating gives CASSQDQLGLAAYNEQFF.

The chain is built from TRBV10-3 and TRBJ1-1; D gene unclear. The CDR3 runs to 12 residues. In germline, CDR1 is ENHRY, CDR2 SYGVKD. Trimming took 8 bases from V and 2 from J, leaving 9 bases between them. For the CDR3, the DNA is TGTGCCATCCGCCAGGATAACACTGAAGCTTTCTTT. As protein: CAIRQDNTEAFF.

The chain couples TRBV27 to TRBJ2-7; the D is unclear. CDR1 and CDR2 from the germline V gene are MNHEY and SMNVEV (reference sequence). The CDR3 consists of 15 residues. V lost 3 bases to trimming and J lost 3 bases, with 15 bases between them. The CDR3 is CASSFNVGWNYEQYF. The CDR3 nucleotides are TGTGCCAGCAGTTTTAACGTAGGGTGGAACTACGAGCAGTACTTC.

The CDR3 nucleotides are TGTGCCAGCAGCATAAATAAGGGGCGGGACTCTTACGGATACGAGCAGTACTTC. Its protein is CASSINKGRDSYGYEQYF. V is TRBV7-9 and J is TRBJ2-7; a weak D match, TRBD2 (6 bases). The CDR3 spans 18 residues. Germline V CDR1 and CDR2: SEHNR, FQNEAQ (reference sequence). The V gene lost 5 bases and the J gene lost 4 bases, with 27 bases spanning the gap. Together with reference TRBV7-9 and TRBJ2-7, the CDR3 gives the full variable domain: DTGVSQNPRHKITKRGQNVTFRCDPISEHNRLYWYRQTLGQGPEFLTYFQNEAQLEKSRLLSDRFSAERPKGSFSTLEIQRTEQGDSAMYLCASSINKGRDSYGYEQYFGPGTRLTVT.

This chain uses TRBV7-9 with TRBJ1-5; 7 nucleotides line up with TRBD1. V lost 6 bases to trimming and J lost 4 bases; unmatched junction nucleotides: 9. The CDR3 totals 15 residues. The germline gives CDR1 SEHNR, CDR2 FQNEAQ (reference sequence). CDR3 protein: CASSPGTALNQPQHF. CDR3 coding DNA: TGTGCCAGCAGTCCCGGGACAGCTCTTAATCAGCCCCAGCATTTT.

This rearrangement joins TRBV18 to TRBJ1-1; 8 bases fit TRBD1. The junction had 10 bases not matched to a gene; V was cut back by 5 bases and J by 5 bases. Germline V gene sequence: CDR1 KGHSH, CDR2 LQKENI. This CDR3 spans 15 amino acids. The DNA for the CDR3 is TGTGCCAGCTCAGTAAATACAGGGGGGAGTACTGAAGCTTTCTTT. Amino acids: CASSVNTGGSTEAFF.

The chain couples TRBV7-8 to TRBJ2-7; 10 bases agree with TRBD1. Germline lookup yields CDR1 SGHVS and CDR2 FQNEAQ. V shed 1 base and J 6 bases; nucleotides not matched to a gene: 0. The CDR3 runs 13 residues. The CDR3: CASSLGTGGEQYF. The CDR3 region has the DNA TGTGCCAGCAGCTTAGGGACAGGGGGCGAGCAGTACTTC.

This clone has just one count. The CDR3 spells CASSPSHTTLTLGYTF. CDR3 coding DNA: TGTGCCAGCTCACCATCGCACACCACCCTAACTTTGGGCTACACCTTC. The chain has TRBV18 and TRBJ1-2; the D is unclear. This CDR3 has 16 residues. Looked up from germline, CDR1 is KGHSH and CDR2 is LQKENI. V lost 2 bases to trimming and J lost 8 bases, with 21 bases between them.